A selection of T cell receptor beta chains follows, all from one sample in a study of blood T cell repertoires in COVID-19. Data came from immunoSEQ multiplex PCR; TCRdb stores just in-frame clones and leaves some out. This repertoire shows 150,000 or so clones, 85% to 90% found once; its top ten account for about 1.5%. Material: peripheral blood. Receptors were obtained from a woman aged 55 to 70 with acute or convalescent COVID-19. CDR3s leave out the opening cysteine and the closing phenylalanine or tryptophan. Clone size is stated in some rows and not others, as once, few, many or a class when expanded.

v_gene: TRBV19
abundance: NA
j_gene: TRBJ1-5
CDR3aa: ASSAGTGGYERWNQPQH

v_gene: TRBV6-5
abundance: few
j_gene: TRBJ2-7
CDR3aa: ATQRTLSSYEQY

v_gene: TRBV3-1/TRBV3-2
abundance: NA
j_gene: TRBJ2-3
CDR3aa: ASSQVEGFFTDTQY

v_gene: TRBV30
abundance: NA
j_gene: TRBJ1-3
CDR3aa: AWTPGHSGNTIY

v_gene: TRBV12-3/TRBV12-4
abundance: once
j_gene: TRBJ1-3
CDR3aa: ASTAGAGNTIY

v_gene: TRBV6-5
abundance: NA
j_gene: TRBJ2-5
CDR3aa: ATRDMQETQY

v_gene: TRBV12-3/TRBV12-4
abundance: NA
j_gene: TRBJ1-2
CDR3aa: ASSLASYGYT

v_gene: TRBV7-6
abundance: once
j_gene: TRBJ2-3
CDR3aa: ASTPREGSQDTQY

v_gene: TRBV5-1
abundance: NA
j_gene: TRBJ2-5
CDR3aa: ASSRSGGAGETQY

v_gene: TRBV5-4
abundance: NA
j_gene: TRBJ2-1
CDR3aa: ASSDRDRTRKISYNEQF

v_gene: TRBV24-1
abundance: NA
j_gene: TRBJ2-7
CDR3aa: ATSGTGQTYEQY

v_gene: TRBV28
abundance: NA
j_gene: TRBJ1-2
CDR3aa: ANLQRGSANYGYT

v_gene: TRBV28
abundance: once
j_gene: TRBJ1-5
CDR3aa: ASSSIGRDQPQH

v_gene: TRBV6-5
abundance: NA
j_gene: TRBJ1-2
CDR3aa: ASSYGGARYGYT

v_gene: TRBV7-2
abundance: NA
j_gene: TRBJ1-1
CDR3aa: ASREDLGYTEAF

v_gene: TRBV7-9
abundance: NA
j_gene: TRBJ2-1
CDR3aa: ASSPAGSTPGPRTF

v_gene: TRBV15
abundance: few
j_gene: TRBJ2-7
CDR3aa: ATSRDSGTVEEQY

v_gene: TRBV2
abundance: NA
j_gene: TRBJ1-5
CDR3aa: ACHQSEVNQPQH

v_gene: TRBV2
abundance: few
j_gene: TRBJ1-5
CDR3aa: ASSGQRDQPQH

v_gene: TRBV28
abundance: once
j_gene: TRBJ1-5
CDR3aa: ASSSGGTNQPQH

v_gene: TRBV6-2/TRBV6-3
abundance: NA
j_gene: TRBJ1-6
CDR3aa: ASRYRDSFNSPLH

v_gene: TRBV2
abundance: once
j_gene: TRBJ1-2
CDR3aa: ASRGPVGQGANGYT